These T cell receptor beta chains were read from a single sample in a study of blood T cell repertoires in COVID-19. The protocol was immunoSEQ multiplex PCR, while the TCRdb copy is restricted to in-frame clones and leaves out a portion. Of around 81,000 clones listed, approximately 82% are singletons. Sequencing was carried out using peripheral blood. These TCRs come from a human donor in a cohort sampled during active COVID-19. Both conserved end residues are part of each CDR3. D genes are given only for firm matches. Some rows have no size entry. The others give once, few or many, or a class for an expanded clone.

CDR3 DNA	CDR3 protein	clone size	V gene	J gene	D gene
TGTGCCAGCAGTCAGGGAAGCGATCAGCCCCAGCATTTT	CASSQGSDQPQHF	few	TRBV2	TRBJ1-5	.
TGCGCCAGCAAGCCAGGGGCTGTAACCTACGAGCAGTACTTC	CASKPGAVTYEQYF	once	TRBV5-1	TRBJ2-7	.
TGTGCCAGCAGCCCCCGCGGGGGTCGCACCGGGGAGCTGTTTTTT	CASSPRGGRTGELFF	.	TRBV6-5	TRBJ2-2	TRBD2
TGCGCCAGCAGCCAGACAGGGGCTAACTATGGCTACACCTTC	CASSQTGANYGYTF	few	TRBV5-1	TRBJ1-2	TRBD1
TGCGCCAGCAGCCGGGACAGCCCTAGACAAGAGACCCAGTACTTC	CASSRDSPRQETQYF	.	TRBV5-1	TRBJ2-5	TRBD1
TGTGCCTGGGCCCCAGCGGGGGGGAACACCGGGGAGCTGTTTTTT	CAWAPAGGNTGELFF	once	TRBV30	TRBJ2-2	TRBD2
TGCGCCAGCAGCCAAGGCCCGGGTGGGGGGTTCCCCTACGAGCAGTACTTC	CASSQGPGGGFPYEQYF	.	TRBV4-1	TRBJ2-7	.
TGTGCCAGCAGCCGACAGGGGCCCTACGAGCAGTACTTC	CASSRQGPYEQYF	.	TRBV7-8	TRBJ2-7	TRBD1
TGCGCCAGCAGCCCTGGTGGACTCCAACGCTCCTACGAGCAGTACTTC	CASSPGGLQRSYEQYF	.	TRBV5-1	TRBJ2-7	.
TGTGCCAGCAGTGGAGACAGGACGGTGGCTTTCTTT	CASSGDRTVAFF	.	TRBV2	TRBJ1-1	.
TGTGCCAGCAGCCAGACCTACCGACGGGGGTCCACAGATACGCAGTATTTT	CASSQTYRRGSTDTQYF	.	TRBV4-2	TRBJ2-3	.
TGTGCCAGCAGCAGGGACAGGCGGCACTCTGGGGCCAACGTCCTGACTTTC	CASSRDRRHSGANVLTF	few	TRBV7-6	TRBJ2-6	TRBD1
TGTGCCAGCAGTGGTCATCCGGTCGGTCACACCGGGGAGCTGTTTTTT	CASSGHPVGHTGELFF	.	TRBV6-1	TRBJ2-2	.
TGTGCCAGCTCACCCACGGCGACAGGAAACTATGGCTACACCTTC	CASSPTATGNYGYTF	.	TRBV18	TRBJ1-2	.
TGCGCCAGCAGCTTGGAGGGGCCTGAAGCTTTCTTT	CASSLEGPEAFF	.	TRBV5-1	TRBJ1-1	.
TGTGCCAGCAGCTATAGCGGGGGATCCTACGAGCAGTACTTC	CASSYSGGSYEQYF	once	TRBV5-6	TRBJ2-7	TRBD2
TGTGCCAGTAGTACCTTCGCCGGGGAGCTGTTTTTT	CASSTFAGELFF	.	TRBV19	TRBJ2-2	.
TGTGCCAGCAGCCATTTAACCGGGACAGGCCTAGGCGGGGAGCTGTTTTTT	CASSHLTGTGLGGELFF	.	TRBV3-1/TRBV3-2	TRBJ2-2	TRBD1
TGTGCCAGCTCACCCAAGACAGGGACCAACACTGAAGCTTTCTTT	CASSPKTGTNTEAFF	.	TRBV18	TRBJ1-1	TRBD1
TGTGCCAGCAGCGTAGGAGGGACTATAACCTACGAGCAGTACTTC	CASSVGGTITYEQYF	once	TRBV9	TRBJ2-7	TRBD2
TGTGCCAGCAGCTTGGGACCGACAGGGGCAAACTATGGCTACACCTTC	CASSLGPTGANYGYTF	few	TRBV5-4	TRBJ1-2	TRBD1
TGTGCCAGCATTAGAAAGGGGGACACTGAAGCTTTCTTT	CASIRKGDTEAFF	.	TRBV6-6	TRBJ1-1	.
TGTGCCAGCAGTCAAGACGCGCGGGTCTACAATGAGCAGTTCTTC	CASSQDARVYNEQFF	.	TRBV7-3	TRBJ2-1	.
TGTGCCAGCAGTTTCCTGGGACAGGGTCACGAGCAGTACTTC	CASSFLGQGHEQYF	many	TRBV6-2/TRBV6-3	TRBJ2-7	TRBD1
TGTGCCAGCAGTTACTCGAGGGCAGTCTATGGCTACACCTTC	CASSYSRAVYGYTF	.	TRBV6-5	TRBJ1-2	.
TGTGCCAGCAGTAATAACTTCGACAGGGTTGAGGGCTACACCTTC	CASSNNFDRVEGYTF	.	TRBV6-6	TRBJ1-2	TRBD1
TGTGCCAGCAGCCAAGATACTAGTGACGACGAGCAGTACTTC	CASSQDTSDDEQYF	.	TRBV3-1/TRBV3-2	TRBJ2-7	.
TGTGCCAGCAGCCCGTGGGGGGGGAATCAGCCCCAGCATTTT	CASSPWGGNQPQHF	.	TRBV16	TRBJ1-5	.
TGCGCCAGCAGCTTGGCGGACAGGGACAATGAGCAGTTCTTC	CASSLADRDNEQFF	.	TRBV5-1	TRBJ2-1	TRBD1
TGTGCCACCCGGCGGGACTATGGCTACACCTTC	CATRRDYGYTF	.	TRBV19	TRBJ1-2	.
TGCGCCAGCAGCCTGGGACAGGGTGGCGAAAAACTGTTTTTT	CASSLGQGGEKLFF	.	TRBV5-1	TRBJ1-4	TRBD1
TGTGCCAGCAGGGGGACAGGGGCTATTTCACCCCTCCACTTT	CASRGTGAISPLHF	.	TRBV6-5	TRBJ1-6	TRBD1
TGTGCCAGCAGTCTACAGGGGGCGCATGAAAAACTGTTTTTT	CASSLQGAHEKLFF	.	TRBV9	TRBJ1-4	TRBD1
TGTGCCAGTAGTCACCTCCGAGCGGGGATTCCCGAGCAGTACTTC	CASSHLRAGIPEQYF	.	TRBV19	TRBJ2-7	TRBD2
TGTGCCAGCAGCTTACAGGGGCAGGGAAACATTCAGTACTTC	CASSLQGQGNIQYF	.	TRBV7-9	TRBJ2-4	.
TGTGCCAGCAGTTGGCTTACCCCCTCTGGGGCCAACGTCCTGACTTTC	CASSWLTPSGANVLTF	.	TRBV5-6	TRBJ2-6	.
TGTGCCAGCAGCTTAGGCAGGGCTGGCTACACCTTC	CASSLGRAGYTF	.	TRBV11-2	TRBJ1-2	.
TGCGCCAGCAGCGCGGACTTTAGGTATGGCTACACCTTC	CASSADFRYGYTF	.	TRBV5-1	TRBJ1-2	.
TGTGCCAGTAGTACCCAGGGGGCCACCGGGGAGCTGTTTTTT	CASSTQGATGELFF	.	TRBV19	TRBJ2-2	TRBD1
TGCGCCAGCAGCTTGGGGTCGCAGGGCTATGGCTACACCTTC	CASSLGSQGYGYTF	.	TRBV5-1	TRBJ1-2	.
TGTGCCAGCAGCTCCCTATTAGACACAGGGCCAGGGTCACCCCTCCACTTT	CASSSLLDTGPGSPLHF	.	TRBV5-4	TRBJ1-6	.
TGCGCCAGCAGCTTCCGGGACAGGGGGCCCTCTGGAAACACCATATATTTT	CASSFRDRGPSGNTIYF	once	TRBV5-1	TRBJ1-3	TRBD1
TGTGCCAGCAGACGGGGACTAGCGGGGGGGAGCTCCTACAATGAGCAGTTCTTC	CASRRGLAGGSSYNEQFF	.	TRBV7-6	TRBJ2-1	TRBD2
TGTGCCAGCAGCACCCATAGCGGGGCGAACAATGAGCAGTTCTTC	CASSTHSGANNEQFF	.	TRBV9	TRBJ2-1	TRBD2
TGTGCCAGCACTCAGGGGCCCTCTCGTTCACCCCTCCACTTT	CASTQGPSRSPLHF	.	TRBV5-6	TRBJ1-6	.
TGTGCCAGCAGGGCTAGCGGCTCCTACAATGAGCAGTTCTTC	CASRASGSYNEQFF	.	TRBV27	TRBJ2-1	TRBD2
TGTGCCAGCAGCTTAAGTATGGGCGTCGCCGGGGAGCTGTTTTTT	CASSLSMGVAGELFF	.	TRBV7-2	TRBJ2-2	.
TGTGCCAGCAGCGCACAGGGAAGTGGCAATCAGCCCCAGCATTTT	CASSAQGSGNQPQHF	.	TRBV7-9	TRBJ1-5	.
TGTGCCAGTAGCCTTCAGGGTTCTTCTCTCTCTGGGGCCAACGTCCTGACTTTC	CASSLQGSSLSGANVLTF	.	TRBV19	TRBJ2-6	.
TGTGCCAGCAGCGCGGGACTAGCGGGGAACAATGAGCAGTTCTTC	CASSAGLAGNNEQFF	.	TRBV9	TRBJ2-1	TRBD2